This T cell receptor beta chain was obtained from a study of cytomegalovirus exposure and HLA in healthy donors. Study-level background: The Caucasian-associated ancestry cluster held less than 85% of around 380 genotyped donors. Points from the study as a whole: In a later analysis, TCR beta V- and J-gene trimming was associated with a missense DCLRE1C variant. The analysis excluded some indistinguishable V segments, including TRBV6-2 and TRBV6-3. Prior analysis indicated that the majority of TCR beta V segments exhibited productivity approximately 90% or approximately 30% of the time.

PCR employed 60 Vbeta and 13 Jbeta primers. The repertoire was sequenced with immunoSEQ multiplex PCR; TCRdb's copy has only in-frame clones and lacks some. The sample lists roughly 260,000 clones, 70% to 90% occurring once. Germline V CDR1 and CDR2: SGDLS, YYNGEE. The CDR3 is 15 residues long. Trimming took off 3 bases at V and 0 bases at J, with 12 bases between the two ends. This clone was picked up a small number of times. Its cognate antigen is unknown. Sequencing was done on a sample of PBMCs. The rearrangement uses TRBV9 and TRBJ1-1; no definite D call. This TCR was sampled from a woman aged 40 to 50 in good health and CMV-seropositive. DNA for the CDR3: TGTGCCAGCAGCGCAAGTCCAGGAATGAACACTGAAGCTTTCTTT. The encoded protein is CASSASPGMNTEAFF.